This paragraph covers one T cell receptor beta chain sequence. This entry is derived from a study of T cell changes during pregnancy in multiple sclerosis. Profiled with immunoSEQ multiplex PCR; TCRdb holds only in-frame clones, not every one. The table includes around 96,000 clones, 90% to 95% detected once. The germline V gene encodes CDR1 SGHAT and CDR2 FQNNGV. The J segment lost 2 bases and the V segment lost 1 base, leaving 3 bases of the junction unmatched. The CDR3 is 15 amino acids. The TCR was taken from a female donor with multiple sclerosis, enrolled in a pregnancy study. Sample: peripheral blood, taken in the third trimester of pregnancy. The chain is built from TRBV11-2 and TRBJ2-3, with 7 bases matching TRBD1. The CDR3 nucleotides read TGTGCCAGCAGCTTAGGGGGACAGTACACAGATACGCAGTATTTT. It yields the protein CASSLGGQYTDTQYF. Variable domain in full (rest from reference TRBV11-2 and TRBJ2-3): EAGVAQSPRYKIIEKRQSVAFWCNPISGHATLYWYQQILGQGPKLLIQFQNNGVVDDSQLPKDRFSAERLKGVDSTLKIQPAKLEDSAVYLCASSLGGQYTDTQYFGPGTRLTVL.